These 8 T cell receptor beta chains were sequenced from one sample in a study of regulatory T cells in long-lasting Graves disease. iRepertoire HTBI primers and Arm-PCR of CDR3 regions built TCR beta libraries. TCRdb re-analysed the multiplex PCR reads in MiXCR, keeping a single row per CDR3 protein. Of about 290,000 distinct CDR3 sequences listed, roughly 21% are singletons. The time point was: persistent/refractory GD, antithyroid drugs over 5 years with positive TRAb. RNA from PBMCs was the source of the TCR library. Sequences were derived from peripheral blood mononuclear cells (PBMCs), sampled when the disease was refractory, from a patient treated with antithyroid drugs. The receptors come from a female donor with Graves disease.

V and J are TRBV12-5 and TRBJ1-1, with D tentatively TRBD1 (6 bases). This CDR3 is 16 amino acids long. Germline CDR1 and CDR2: LGHNT and FRNRAP. The V and J ends lost 6 bases and 0 bases respectively, with 17 bases between them. The CDR3 is CASGHGGRDLNTEAFF. CDR3 DNA sequence: TGTGCTAGTGGCCACGGGGGGCGGGATTTGAACACTGAAGCTTTCTTT.

The table lists this clonotype with a few counts. The chain couples TRBV6-1 to TRBJ2-3; D ambiguous. Per germline, CDR1 MNHNS and CDR2 SASEGT. CDR3 length: 13 amino acids. V lost 2 bases, J lost 6 bases, and 9 bases lay in between. This CDR3 reads CASSEFSVDTQYF. CDR3 DNA sequence: TGTGCCAGCAGTGAATTCAGTGTGGATACGCAGTATTTT.

This clonotype was counted between two and nine times. This sequence joins TRBV28 and TRBJ2-7; TRBD1 matches at 7 bases. Germline V gene data show CDR1 as MDHEN and CDR2 as SYDVKM. The CDR3 is 17 amino acids. The ends lost 1 base at V and 2 bases at J; junction bases unmatched: 11. The CDR3 DNA sequence: TGTGCCAGCAGTTTATTAGGTCTTCTAGGGGGCCCCTACGAGCAGTACTTC. This gives the protein CASSLLGLLGGPYEQYF.

This clonotype was recorded at least ten times. This chain uses TRBV30 with TRBJ2-5; 7 nucleotides align to TRBD1. Germline CDR1 reads GTSNPN; CDR2 reads SVGIG (reference sequence). With V trimmed by 2 bases and J by 2 bases, 5 bases remained unmatched. This CDR3 spans 14 amino acids. The CDR3 region has the DNA TGTGCCTGGAGTATGACAGGGCCACAAGAGACCCAGTACTTC. Protein: CAWSMTGPQETQYF.

This clonotype was seen only a few times. The chain joins TRBV20-1 to TRBJ2-5; TRBD2 might be the D (5 bases). From germline, CDR1 is DFQATT and CDR2 SNEGSKA (reference sequence). V was trimmed by 6 bases and J by 1 base, leaving 9 bases between them. The CDR3 is 12 amino acids. Here the CDR3 DNA reads TGCAGTGCCTGGACTGCCCAAGAGACCCAGTACTTC. It encodes CSAWTAQETQYF.

This clonotype was recorded at least ten times. The genes are TRBV7-3 and TRBJ2-5; TRBD2 aligns across 7 bases. Unmatched junction bases numbered 6, after V lost 5 bases and J lost 3 bases. Germline-derived CDR1 and CDR2 are SGHTA and FQGTGA. The CDR3 contains 14 residues. CDR3 loop: CASSPGRGEETQYF. Here the CDR3 DNA reads TGTGCCAGCAGCCCGGGCCGGGGGGAAGAGACCCAGTACTTC.

This clonotype was seen at least ten times. This rearrangement joins TRBV12-3 or TRBV12-4 to TRBJ2-7; D is possibly TRBD2 (5 bases). This CDR3 is built from 14 residues. V was trimmed by 7 bases and J by 3 bases, leaving 16 bases between them. CDR3 nucleotides: TGTGCCAGCACCTCCCCCAACGGACTCTACGAGCAGTACTTC. Its translation: CASTSPNGLYEQYF.

The chain links TRBV6-1 to TRBJ1-2; no clear D gene. Germline CDR1 reads MNHNS; CDR2 reads SASEGT. V was cut by 6 bases and J by 2 bases, with 10 bases left in between. The CDR3 has 13 amino acids. The CDR3 DNA follows: TGTGCCAGCAGCAATGCAGCGAACTATGGCTACACCTTC. This sequence encodes CASSNAANYGYTF.